These T cell receptor beta chains were read from a single sample in a study of human T cells and chemical hapten exposure. TCRdb reprocessed the RACE reads with MiXCR, giving one entry per CDR3 protein. Found here are 150,000 to 200,000 distinct CDR3 sequences, nearly 30% of them singletons; the top ten hold roughly 3%. The starting material was whole blood, obtained in connection with sensitization to the hapten diphenylcyclopropenone (DPC). Receptors were obtained from a woman younger than 45 with alopecia areata. Some clones in this sample may be carry-over from other donors' samples. The CDR3 runs from the conserved cysteine through the conserved F or W. D genes are given only for firm matches. Part of the rows lack a size; the others show once, few, many or a class for expanded clones.

clone_size | j_call | v_call | d_call | cdr3_aa | cdr3_nt
. | TRBJ1-1 | TRBV18 | . | CASSPSEGGLAFF | TGTGCCAGCTCACCGAGTGAGGGAGGTTTAGCTTTCTTT
. | TRBJ1-6 | TRBV12-3/TRBV12-4 | . | CASTFLNSPLHF | TGTGCCAGCACTTTCCTAAATTCACCCCTCCACTTT
. | TRBJ1-5 | TRBV6-2/TRBV6-3 | TRBD1 | CASRRGTVNQPQHF | TGTGCCAGCAGACGCGGGACAGTCAATCAGCCCCAGCATTTT
few | TRBJ2-7 | TRBV6-5 | . | CASSVRDGAYEQYF | TGTGCCAGCAGTGTCCGGGACGGAGCCTACGAGCAGTACTTC
few | TRBJ2-1 | TRBV27 | TRBD1 | CASSRTGDRQFF | TGTGCCAGCAGTAGGACAGGGGACAGGCAGTTCTTC
. | TRBJ1-5 | TRBV10-2 | . | CASSESGHSNQPQHF | TGCGCCAGCAGTGAGAGTGGACATAGCAATCAGCCCCAGCATTTT
. | TRBJ1-5 | TRBV15 | . | CATSRGRDNNQPQHF | TGTGCCACCAGCAGAGGCCGGGACAACAATCAGCCCCAGCATTTT
many | TRBJ1-1 | TRBV20-1 | TRBD1 | CSAPGQLNTEAFF | TGCAGTGCTCCGGGACAGTTGAACACTGAAGCTTTCTTT
. | TRBJ2-5 | TRBV29-1 | . | CSGTRIQETQYF | TGCAGCGGGACCAGAATCCAAGAGACCCAGTACTTC
few | TRBJ1-2 | TRBV29-1 | TRBD1 | CSVEQGAIRGYTF | TGCAGCGTCGAACAGGGGGCGATTCGAGGCTACACCTTC
few | TRBJ2-7 | TRBV29-1 | TRBD1 | CSVLLTRQGVYEQYF | TGCAGCGTTCTGCTTACACGACAGGGAGTCTACGAGCAGTACTTC
many | TRBJ2-3 | TRBV7-2 | . | CASSLSSRDTQYF | TGTGCCAGCAGCTTAAGTAGCCGAGATACGCAGTATTTT
. | TRBJ1-4 | TRBV1 | . | CTSGSVEGNEKLFF | TGCACCAGCGGATCAGTGGAGGGGAATGAAAAACTGTTTTTT
few | TRBJ2-1 | TRBV28 | . | CASSLYPLGRRATHNEQFF | TGTGCCAGCAGTTTATACCCCCTAGGGAGGAGGGCGACCCACAATGAGCAGTTCTTC
. | TRBJ1-4 | TRBV27 | . | CASSTRKTLEKLFF | TGTGCCAGCAGTACGCGGAAGACGTTGGAAAAACTGTTTTTT
. | TRBJ2-4 | TRBV28 | TRBD2 | CASSPGGAKNVQYF | TGTGCCAGCAGTCCCGGGGGGGCCAAAAACGTTCAGTACTTC
. | TRBJ1-4 | TRBV25-1 | . | CASSQVPGGKLFF | TGTGCCAGCAGTCAAGTACCGGGGGGAAAACTGTTTTTT
. | TRBJ1-5 | TRBV20-1 | . | CSTGGVNQPQHF | TGCAGTACTGGAGGGGTCAATCAGCCCCAGCATTTT
few | TRBJ2-7 | TRBV29-1 | TRBD1 | CSVEGGKGGKQYF | TGCAGCGTTGAAGGGGGGAAAGGGGGCAAGCAGTACTTC
few | TRBJ1-2 | TRBV29-1 | TRBD1 | CSVEEGTGRYYGYTF | TGCAGCGTTGAAGAGGGGACAGGGCGGTACTATGGCTACACCTTC
few | TRBJ2-5 | TRBV10-2 | . | CASRMTVGETQYF | TGCGCCAGCAGGATGACAGTAGGGGAGACCCAGTACTTC
few | TRBJ2-1 | TRBV30 | TRBD2 | CAWSTGGLNEQFF | TGTGCCTGGAGTACGGGGGGGTTGAATGAGCAGTTCTTC
few | TRBJ2-2 | TRBV14 | . | CASSQDRAGELFF | TGTGCCAGCAGCCAAGACAGGGCCGGGGAGCTGTTTTTT
. | TRBJ2-4 | TRBV20-1 | . | CSATWTGLPQYF | TGCAGTGCTACATGGACTGGACTCCCTCAGTACTTC
once | TRBJ2-3 | TRBV20-1 | . | CSAPTGTTDTQYF | TGCAGTGCCCCCACTGGGACTACAGATACGCAGTATTTT
few | TRBJ2-4 | TRBV15 | . | CATSTPTRAKNIQYF | TGTGCCACCAGCACCCCGACAAGAGCCAAAAACATTCAGTACTTC
few | TRBJ2-7 | TRBV28 | TRBD1 | CASSRLGTGLVEQYF | TGTGCCAGTAGTAGGTTAGGGACAGGGCTGGTCGAGCAGTACTTC
. | TRBJ1-5 | TRBV9 | . | CASSVGVGNQPQHF | TGTGCCAGCAGCGTAGGGGTCGGCAATCAGCCCCAGCATTTT
. | TRBJ2-1 | TRBV6-2/TRBV6-3 | . | CASSYSVLATGHEQFF | TGTGCCAGCAGTTACTCCGTGTTAGCTACAGGGCATGAGCAGTTCTTC
. | TRBJ2-2 | TRBV7-2 | . | CASSLDGAGELFF | TGTGCCAGCAGCTTAGACGGGGCCGGGGAGCTGTTTTTT
few | TRBJ2-1 | TRBV5-1 | . | CASSLDYRYNEQFF | TGCGCCAGCAGCTTGGACTACCGTTACAATGAGCAGTTCTTC
. | TRBJ2-7 | TRBV7-9 | . | CASSVNSRGGLEEQYF | TGTGCCAGCAGCGTAAACTCTCGCGGCGGGCTGGAAGAGCAGTACTTC
. | TRBJ2-3 | TRBV4-3 | . | CASSQYGQGGAYF | TGCGCCAGCAGCCAATATGGGCAGGGGGGGGCCTATTTT
. | TRBJ2-5 | TRBV10-3 | . | CAISGDPRGTQYF | TGTGCCATCAGTGGGGACCCCCGGGGGACCCAGTACTTC
. | TRBJ1-1 | TRBV7-9 | TRBD1 | CASSLRDRLAAEAFF | TGTGCCAGCAGCTTAAGGGACAGGCTCGCCGCTGAAGCTTTCTTT
. | TRBJ2-4 | TRBV6-1 | . | CASSERRSEGPKNIQYF | TGTGCCAGCAGTGAAAGAAGGAGTGAGGGGCCCAAAAACATTCAGTACTTC
. | TRBJ1-1 | TRBV11-2 | . | CASSSAVGGTEAFF | TGTGCCAGCAGCTCCGCAGTGGGGGGCACTGAAGCTTTCTTT